One and the same sample provided the 28 T cell receptor beta chains below, sequenced in a study of blood T cell repertoires in COVID-19. Sequencing was performed with immunoSEQ multiplex PCR; in TCRdb, only in-frame clones are kept and a portion is missing. This sample has around 310,000 clones; around 87% occur once, and the top ten carry approximately 0.98%. Sample: peripheral blood. The receptors stem from a woman in her thirties or forties with COVID-19, enrolled during active disease.

V usage is TRBV16 and J usage is TRBJ2-1; a possible D gene is TRBD1 (6 bases). The CDR3 covers 15 residues. The V end was cut by 4 bases, the J end by 0 bases, with 10 bases between. Per germline, CDR1 KGHSY and CDR2 FQNENV. CDR3 nucleotides: TGTGCCAGCAGCCCCGGACAGAGCTCCTACAATGAGCAGTTCTTC. The encoded protein is CASSPGQSSYNEQFF.

This clone is a singleton in its sample. The rearrangement joins TRBV5-4 to TRBJ2-5; 7 bases are shared with TRBD2. After removal of 5 bases from V and 5 bases from J, the junction contained 15 bases not matched to a gene. The CDR3 loop spans 16 amino acids. Germline loops: CDR1 SGHNT, CDR2 YYREEE (reference sequence). The CDR3 sequence is CASRLKHPDGGETQYF. The CDR3 DNA is TGTGCCAGCAGGTTGAAACACCCGGACGGGGGGGAGACCCAGTACTTC.

This chain uses TRBV28 with TRBJ2-6; D gene unclear. This CDR3 has 14 amino acids. The V and J ends lost 7 bases and 4 bases respectively, with 11 bases between them. Germline CDR1 is MDHEN and CDR2 is SYDVKM. The CDR3 sequence: CASTFLSGANVLTF. CDR3 DNA sequence: TGTGCCAGCACTTTCTTGTCGGGGGCCAACGTCCTGACTTTC.

The V gene is TRBV5-6, the J gene TRBJ2-5, with 9 bases aligning to TRBD1. Looked up from germline, CDR1 is SGHDT and CDR2 is YYEEEE. This CDR3 contains 15 residues. Trimming removed 3 bases from V and 2 bases from J; junction bases left unmatched: 5. Here the CDR3 reads CASSWGTGSQETQYF. CDR3 DNA: TGTGCCAGCAGCTGGGGGACAGGGTCTCAAGAGACCCAGTACTTC.

V is TRBV3-1 (or the pseudogene TRBV3-2) and J is TRBJ2-2, with D maybe TRBD1 (6 bases). Trimming stripped 3 bases from V and 1 base from J, with 12 bases between. This CDR3 is built from 16 residues. Germline lookup yields CDR1 LGHDT and CDR2 YNNKEL (reference sequence). The CDR3 loop reads CASSHEGVRNTGELFF. As DNA, the CDR3 is TGTGCCAGCAGCCATGAGGGGGTAAGGAACACCGGGGAGCTGTTTTTT.

V gene TRBV19 combines with J gene TRBJ2-3, with D possibly TRBD1 on 7 matching bases. Per germline, CDR1 LNHDA and CDR2 SQIVND (reference sequence). The ends were cut back, 6 bases at V and 5 bases at J, with 18 bases in the middle. CDR3 length equals 15 residues. CDR3 sequence reads: CASSLRRGQKDTQYF. The DNA for the CDR3 is TGTGCCAGTAGCTTGAGGAGGGGGCAAAAAGATACGCAGTATTTT.

The chain combines TRBV7-9 with TRBJ2-1; the D gene is possibly TRBD1 (6 bases). V was shortened by 3 bases and J by 5 bases, with 11 bases between the two germline ends. Germline V gene data show CDR1 as SEHNR and CDR2 as FQNEAQ (reference sequence). The CDR3 has 14 residues. CDR3 sequence reads: CASSFRGWDNEQFF. CDR3 nucleotide sequence: TGTGCCAGCAGCTTTAGGGGGTGGGACAATGAGCAGTTCTTC.

This clone was recorded a few times. The V gene is TRBV19, the J gene TRBJ1-6; D is uncertain. Trimming removed 2 bases from V and 4 bases from J, with 6 bases in between. This CDR3 spans 14 amino acids. Germline CDR1 and CDR2: LNHDA and SQIVND (reference sequence). This CDR3 reads CASSIYGYNSPLHF. CDR3 bases: TGTGCCAGTAGTATATACGGGTATAATTCACCCCTCCACTTT.

V and J are TRBV28 and TRBJ2-7; 9 bases are shared with TRBD1. Germline CDR1 and CDR2: MDHEN and SYDVKM. Germline trimming cut 5 bases from V and 3 bases from J; bases unmatched to any gene: 5. The CDR3 loop spans 14 amino acids. CDR3 residues: CASSPSDRGYEQYF. Here the CDR3 DNA reads TGTGCCAGCAGTCCGTCGGACAGGGGCTACGAGCAGTACTTC.

The chain couples TRBV5-4 to TRBJ1-4; D remains unclear. The CDR3 extends over 14 amino acids. V was shortened by 0 bases and J by 1 base, with 4 bases between the two germline ends. Germline V gene lookup returns CDR1 SGHNT and CDR2 YYREEE (reference sequence). In nucleotides, the CDR3 is TGTGCCAGCAGCTTGGGACAAACTAATGAAAAACTGTTTTTT. Translated, it gives CASSLGQTNEKLFF.

This clone was seen a few times. The chain has TRBV19 and TRBJ1-3; no clear D gene. This CDR3 region has 17 residues. Germline V gene data show CDR1 as LNHDA and CDR2 as SQIVND (reference sequence). Trimming removed 3 bases from V and 0 bases from J, with 15 bases in between. CDR3 sequence reads: CASSISIGSSSGNTIYF. CDR3 nucleotides: TGTGCCAGTAGTATTTCGATAGGTTCTAGCTCTGGAAACACCATATATTTT.

The V and J genes are TRBV7-2 and TRBJ2-3, with 12 bases identical to TRBD2. Germline values: CDR1 SGHTA, CDR2 FQGNSA. This CDR3 region has 16 residues. Trimming cost V 6 bases and J 4 bases; bases outside gene matches: 8. The CDR3 DNA sequence: TGTGCCAGCAGAGGGCAGGGACTAGCGGGCTCAGATACGCAGTATTTT. This sequence encodes CASRGQGLAGSDTQYF.

This chain joins TRBV4-1 and TRBJ1-1, with D uncertain. This CDR3 region has 14 residues. Germline CDR1 is MGHRA and CDR2 is YSYEKL. V was cut by 5 bases and J by 3 bases, with 13 bases left in between. The CDR3 is CASSYNSGHTEAFF. CDR3 DNA: TGCGCCAGCAGCTATAATTCGGGTCACACTGAAGCTTTCTTT.

This chain links TRBV27 with TRBJ1-2; 9 positions agree with TRBD1. CDR3 size: 16 residues. Losses at the gene ends were 10 bases for V and 0 bases for J; bases not matched to a gene: 12. Germline CDR1 and CDR2: MNHEY and SMNVEV (reference sequence). The CDR3 DNA sequence: TGTGCCACCCGGGCACCGGGACAGGGCTCTAACTATGGCTACACCTTC. The encoded protein is CATRAPGQGSNYGYTF.

V gene TRBV9 combines with J gene TRBJ1-5, with D possibly TRBD1 on 6 matching bases. The CDR3 sequence is 13 residues long. Germline V CDR1 and CDR2: SGDLS, YYNGEE. Trimming removed 3 bases at V and 10 bases at J, with 14 bases between. CDR3 bases: TGTGCCAGCAGCGCCGATCAGGGGAGTCCCCAGCATTTT. Translation: CASSADQGSPQHF.

This clone was seen once. This chain connects TRBV5-1 to TRBJ2-5, with a possible D match to TRBD2 (6 bases). There are 13 residues in the CDR3. Between the trimmed V and J ends, which lost 4 bases and 3 bases, there was a span of 10 bases. Germline-derived CDR1 and CDR2 are SGHRS and YFSETQ. The CDR3 here is CASSPRLEETQYF. The CDR3 region has the DNA TGCGCCAGCAGCCCGCGACTAGAAGAGACCCAGTACTTC.

The J gene is TRBJ1-5, the V gene TRBV5-1, with D unresolved. Trimming stripped 0 bases from V and 1 base from J, with 14 bases between. Germline V CDR1 and CDR2: SGHRS, YFSETQ. The CDR3 length is 17 residues. The CDR3 spells CASSLGYTRGSNQPQHF. CDR3 DNA: TGCGCCAGCAGCTTGGGTTATACCCGAGGGAGCAATCAGCCCCAGCATTTT.

This clone was seen a few times. The J gene is TRBJ1-4, the V gene TRBV28, with D perhaps matching TRBD1 (6 bases). Trimming took off 7 bases at V and 4 bases at J, with 13 bases between the two ends. CDR1 is MDHEN, CDR2 SYDVKM, per germline. This CDR3 comprises 14 residues. The CDR3 reads CASKGDGDNEKLFF. As DNA, the CDR3 is TGTGCCAGCAAGGGGGACGGAGATAATGAAAAACTGTTTTTT.

The gene calls are TRBV18 and TRBJ2-7; D gene ambiguous. The germline V gene has CDR1 KGHSH and CDR2 LQKENI. The CDR3 runs 13 residues. Deletions cut 2 bases from V and 5 bases from J, with 10 bases between. The CDR3 DNA sequence: TGTGCCAGCTCACCATGGGCAGGTCACGAGCAGTACTTC. Encoded protein: CASSPWAGHEQYF.

This clone was found once. This chain connects TRBV6-5 to TRBJ2-7; 12 nucleotides line up with TRBD2. Trimming took 5 bases from V and 3 from J; bases not matched to a gene: 5. This CDR3 region has 15 residues. The germline CDR1 and CDR2 sequences are MNHEY and SVGAGI. CDR3 region: CASSPGLAGNYEQYF. Written as DNA, the CDR3 is TGTGCCAGCAGTCCCGGACTAGCGGGGAACTACGAGCAGTACTTC.

The rearrangement joins TRBV5-4 to TRBJ2-5, with D possibly matching TRBD1 (6 bases). Trimming shortened V by 3 bases and J by 1 base, and 10 bases separated the two germline ends. The germline V gene has CDR1 SGHNT and CDR2 YYREEE (reference sequence). The CDR3 sequence is 14 residues long. The CDR3 coding sequence is TGTGCCAGCAGCTCGGGCAGGGGCCAAGAGACCCAGTACTTC. It encodes CASSSGRGQETQYF.

The V and J genes are TRBV24-1 and TRBJ2-2, with TRBD1 identical over 9 bases. Germline CDR1 KGHDR, CDR2 SFDVKD. The CDR3 contains 19 residues. The V gene end was trimmed by 1 base and the J gene end by 7 bases; junction bases not matched to a gene: 15. The DNA of the CDR3 is TGTGCCACCAGTGATTTAAAAAACCGGGACAGGGTTCCTGGCGGGGAGCTGTTTTTT. It translates to CATSDLKNRDRVPGGELFF.

This chain connects TRBV30 to TRBJ1-1; a weak D match, TRBD1 (6 bases). CDR1 and CDR2 from the germline V gene are GTSNPN and SVGIG (reference sequence). The CDR3 is 12 amino acids. Trimming stripped 4 bases from V and 2 bases from J, with 8 bases between. The CDR3 protein is CAWTGENTEAFF. The CDR3 DNA reads TGTGCCTGGACAGGGGAAAACACTGAAGCTTTCTTT. The full variable domain, with the rest looked up from reference TRBV30 and TRBJ1-1, is SQTIHQWPATLVQPVGSPLSLECTVEGTSNPNLYWYRQAAGRGLQLLFYSVGIGQISSEVPQNLSASRPQDRQFILSSKKLLLSDSGFYLCAWTGENTEAFFGQGTRLTVV.

This chain joins TRBV12-2 and TRBJ2-1; no check of the table's D call, TRBD2, against the DNA was made. TRBV12-2 is deemed a pseudogene. The CDR3 has 16 residues. The CDR3 spells CASRLAERRRDNEQFF. The CDR3 DNA sequence: TGTGCAAGTCGCTTAGCGGAGAGAAGGAGGGACAATGAGCAGTTCTTC.

The genes are TRBV7-2 and TRBJ2-5; TRBD1 aligns across 9 bases. Looked up from germline, CDR1 is SGHTA and CDR2 is FQGNSA. With V trimmed by 5 bases and J by 2 bases, 6 bases remained unmatched. The CDR3 has 15 residues. The CDR3 sequence is CASSLGQGPQETQYF. Written as DNA, the CDR3 is TGTGCCAGCAGCCTCGGACAGGGGCCTCAAGAGACCCAGTACTTC.

The chain carries TRBV7-2 and TRBJ1-4; weak D call: TRBD1 (6 bases). Trimming left V 5 bases short and J 6 bases short, with 22 bases between. CDR1 SGHTA and CDR2 FQGNSA come from the germline V gene. This CDR3 has 17 residues. CDR3: CASSHLPLGAGDEKLFF. CDR3 coding DNA: TGTGCCAGCAGCCACCTCCCCCTAGGCGCAGGGGATGAAAAACTGTTTTTT.

The chain couples TRBV9 to TRBJ1-3, with unresolved D. This CDR3 has 20 amino acids. Germline assignment: CDR1 SGDLS and CDR2 YYNGEE. Trimming shortened V by 0 bases and J by 4 bases, and 26 bases separated the two germline ends. CDR3 sequence reads: CASSVASWPTQRGPGNTIYF. CDR3 DNA: TGTGCCAGCAGCGTAGCTAGTTGGCCAACCCAGCGAGGGCCCGGAAACACCATATATTTT.

About this clone itself: This sample includes further DNA sequences coding for the same CDR3. The V gene is TRBV7-2, the J gene TRBJ1-4; TRBD1 matches 9 bases. J gave up 8 bases and V 5 bases, and 6 bases lay outside the gene matches. Germline-derived CDR1 and CDR2 are SGHTA and FQGNSA. The CDR3 is made up of 14 amino acids. CDR3: CASSPGTGREKLFF. In DNA form, the CDR3 reads TGTGCCAGCAGCCCGGGGACAGGGCGAGAAAAACTGTTTTTT. Looking up the rest from reference TRBV7-2 and TRBJ1-4 gives the full variable domain: GAGVSQSPSNKVTEKGKDVELRCDPISGHTALYWYRQSLGQGLEFLIYFQGNSAPDKSGLPSDRFSAERTGGSVSTLTIQRTQQEDSAVYLCASSPGTGREKLFFGSGTQLSVL.